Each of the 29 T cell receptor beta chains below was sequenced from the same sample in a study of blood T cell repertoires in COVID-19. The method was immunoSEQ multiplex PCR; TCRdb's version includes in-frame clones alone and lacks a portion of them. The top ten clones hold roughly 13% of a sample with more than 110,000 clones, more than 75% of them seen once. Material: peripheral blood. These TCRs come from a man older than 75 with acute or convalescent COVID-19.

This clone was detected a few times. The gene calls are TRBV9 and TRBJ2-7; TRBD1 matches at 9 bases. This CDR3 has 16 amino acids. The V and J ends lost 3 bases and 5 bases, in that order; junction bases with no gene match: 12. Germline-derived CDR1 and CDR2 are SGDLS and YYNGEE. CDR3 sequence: CASSAGTRDRVHEQYF. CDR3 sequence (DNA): TGTGCCAGCAGCGCAGGAACCCGGGACAGGGTCCACGAGCAGTACTTC.

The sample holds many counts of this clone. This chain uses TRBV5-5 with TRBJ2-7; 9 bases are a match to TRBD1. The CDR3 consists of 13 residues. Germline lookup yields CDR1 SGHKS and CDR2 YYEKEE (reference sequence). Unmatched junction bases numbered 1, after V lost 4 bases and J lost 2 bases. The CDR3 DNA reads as TGTGCCAGCAGCCGGGACAGGGCCTACGAGCAGTACTTC. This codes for CASSRDRAYEQYF.

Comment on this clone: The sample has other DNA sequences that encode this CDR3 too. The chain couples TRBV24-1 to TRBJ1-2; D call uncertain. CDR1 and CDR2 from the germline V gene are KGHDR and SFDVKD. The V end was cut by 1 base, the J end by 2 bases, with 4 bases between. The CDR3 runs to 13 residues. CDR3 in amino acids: CATSDFPNYGYTF. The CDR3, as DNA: TGTGCCACCAGTGATTTCCCGAACTATGGCTACACCTTC.

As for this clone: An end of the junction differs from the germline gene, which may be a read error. In DNA form, the CDR3 reads TGCGCCAGCAGACAATCCCCTGGCGACTGTCGTTACATGTCTGGCTACACCTTC. Residues: CASRQSPGDCRYMSGYTF. The chain recombines TRBV23-1 with TRBJ1-2; D remains ambiguous. TRBV23-1 is marked as an open reading frame, function uncertain. The CDR3 is made up of 18 amino acids.

The CDR3 DNA reads as TGTGCCATCAGTGGGGAAAGACAGGGCGCAACAGATACGCAGTATTTT. The encoded protein is CAISGERQGATDTQYF. V and J are TRBV10-3 and TRBJ2-3, with 7 bases lining up with TRBD1. J lost 3 bases, V lost 4 bases, and 10 bases had no gene match. The germline V gene has CDR1 ENHRY and CDR2 SYGVKD. The CDR3 is 16 amino acids.

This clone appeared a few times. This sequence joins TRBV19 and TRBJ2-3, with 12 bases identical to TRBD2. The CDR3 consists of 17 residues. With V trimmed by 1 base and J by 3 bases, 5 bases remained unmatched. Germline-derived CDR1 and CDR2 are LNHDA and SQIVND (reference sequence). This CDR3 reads CASSIGRLAGVTDTQYF. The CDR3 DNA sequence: TGTGCCAGTAGTATAGGCCGACTAGCGGGGGTAACAGATACGCAGTATTTT.

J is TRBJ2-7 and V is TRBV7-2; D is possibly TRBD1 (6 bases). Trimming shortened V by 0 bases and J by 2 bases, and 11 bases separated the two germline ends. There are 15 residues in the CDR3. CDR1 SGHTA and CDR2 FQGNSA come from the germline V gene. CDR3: CASSLAYGTTYEQYF. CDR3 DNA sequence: TGTGCCAGCAGCTTAGCCTATGGGACAACCTACGAGCAGTACTTC.

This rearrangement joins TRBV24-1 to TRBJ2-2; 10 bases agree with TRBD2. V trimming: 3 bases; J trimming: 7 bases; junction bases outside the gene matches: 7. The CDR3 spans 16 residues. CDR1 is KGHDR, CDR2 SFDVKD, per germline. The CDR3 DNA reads TGTGCCACCAGTGATAGAGCGGGGGGGCCGAACGGGGAGCTGTTTTTT. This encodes CATSDRAGGPNGELFF.

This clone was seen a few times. For the CDR3, the DNA is TGTGCCAGCAGCCAAGAGGTAGCAGTTCAAAACATTCAGTACTTC. This sequence encodes CASSQEVAVQNIQYF. This chain uses TRBV4-2 with TRBJ2-4; D is uncertain. Germline loops: CDR1 LGHNA, CDR2 YNFKEQ. The CDR3 sequence is 15 residues long. V was shortened by 0 bases and J by 5 bases, with 11 bases between the two germline ends.

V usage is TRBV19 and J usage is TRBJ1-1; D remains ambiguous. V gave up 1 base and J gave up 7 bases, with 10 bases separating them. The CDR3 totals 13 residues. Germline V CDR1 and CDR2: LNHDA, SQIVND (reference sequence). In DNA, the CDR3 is TGTGCCAGTAGTATAGGTCCGAGGCGTGAAGCTTTCTTT. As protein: CASSIGPRREAFF.

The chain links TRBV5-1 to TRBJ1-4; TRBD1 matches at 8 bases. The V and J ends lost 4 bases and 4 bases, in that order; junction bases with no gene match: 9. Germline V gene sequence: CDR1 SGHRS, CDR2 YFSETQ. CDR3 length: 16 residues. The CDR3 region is CASSAGQGANNEKLFF. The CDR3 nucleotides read TGCGCCAGCAGCGCCGGACAGGGTGCCAATAATGAAAAACTGTTTTTT. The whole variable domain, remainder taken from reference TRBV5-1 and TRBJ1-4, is KAGVTQTPRYLIKTRGQQVTLSCSPISGHRSVSWYQQTPGQGLQFLFEYFSETQRNKGNFPGRFSGRQFSNSRSEMNVSTLELGDSALYLCASSAGQGANNEKLFFGSGTQLSVL.

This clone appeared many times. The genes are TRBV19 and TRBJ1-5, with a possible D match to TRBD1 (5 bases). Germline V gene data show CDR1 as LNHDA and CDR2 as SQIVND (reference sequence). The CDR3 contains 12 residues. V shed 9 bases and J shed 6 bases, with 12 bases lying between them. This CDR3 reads CASGQGGQPQHF. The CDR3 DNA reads TGTGCCAGCGGTCAGGGCGGTCAGCCCCAGCATTTT. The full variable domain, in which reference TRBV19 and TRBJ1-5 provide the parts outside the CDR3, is DGGITQSPKYLFRKEGQNVTLSCEQNLNHDAMYWYRQDPGQGLRLIYYSQIVNDFQKGDIAEGYSVSREKKESFPLTVTSAQKNPTAFYLCASGQGGQPQHFGDGTRLSIL.

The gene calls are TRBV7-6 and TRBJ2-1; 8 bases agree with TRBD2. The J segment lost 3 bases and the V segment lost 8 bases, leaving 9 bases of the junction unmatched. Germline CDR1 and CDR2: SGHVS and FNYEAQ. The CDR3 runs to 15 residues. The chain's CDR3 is CASVPGGGSYNEQFF. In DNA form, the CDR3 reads TGTGCCAGCGTGCCCGGGGGGGGCAGCTACAATGAGCAGTTCTTC.

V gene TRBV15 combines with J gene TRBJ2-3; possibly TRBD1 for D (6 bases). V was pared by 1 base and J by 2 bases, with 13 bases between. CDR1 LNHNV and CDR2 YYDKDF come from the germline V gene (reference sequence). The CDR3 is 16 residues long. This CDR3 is CATSRGRQAYTDTQYF. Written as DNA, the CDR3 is TGTGCCACCAGCAGAGGAAGACAGGCTTACACAGATACGCAGTATTTT.

Written as DNA, the CDR3 is TGTGCCAGTACCCACAAACAGGGATACACTGAAGCTTTCTTT. The encoded protein is CASTHKQGYTEAFF. The chain has TRBV19 and TRBJ1-1; D is possibly TRBD1 (6 bases). Germline values: CDR1 LNHDA, CDR2 SQIVND (reference sequence). The CDR3 consists of 14 residues. Deletions cut 7 bases from V and 3 bases from J, with 15 bases between.

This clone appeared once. CDR3 region: CASSLTGGRRNTEAFF. In DNA form, the CDR3 reads TGTGCCAGCAGCCTCACAGGGGGAAGGCGGAACACTGAAGCTTTCTTT. The chain carries TRBV7-8 and TRBJ1-1; the match to TRBD1 covers 8 bases. This CDR3 is built from 16 residues. Germline assignment: CDR1 SGHVS and CDR2 FQNEAQ. The V gene end was trimmed by 5 bases and the J gene end by 1 base; junction bases not matched to a gene: 9.

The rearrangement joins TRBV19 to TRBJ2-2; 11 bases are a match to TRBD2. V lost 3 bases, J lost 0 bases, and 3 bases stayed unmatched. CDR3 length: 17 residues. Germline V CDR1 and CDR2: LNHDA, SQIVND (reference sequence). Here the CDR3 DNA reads TGTGCCAGTAGTATTCTAGCGGGGGGTGCGAACACCGGGGAGCTGTTTTTT. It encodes CASSILAGGANTGELFF.

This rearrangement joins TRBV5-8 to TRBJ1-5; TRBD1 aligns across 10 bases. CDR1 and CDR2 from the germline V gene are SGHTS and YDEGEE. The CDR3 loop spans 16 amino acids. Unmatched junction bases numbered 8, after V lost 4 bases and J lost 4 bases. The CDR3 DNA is TGTGCCAGCAGCCCTTGGACAGGGGGAGGTAATCAGCCCCAGCATTTT. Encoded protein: CASSPWTGGGNQPQHF.

CDR3 coding DNA: TGTGCCAGCAGCCAACGGTCTAGTGGAGGCGAGCAGTACTTC. Encoded protein: CASSQRSSGGEQYF. The V call is TRBV11-1, the J call TRBJ2-7; the D gene is possibly TRBD2 (5 bases). Trimming took 5 bases from V and 6 from J, leaving 17 bases between them. The CDR3 has 14 amino acids. The germline gives CDR1 SGHAT, CDR2 FQDESV (reference sequence).

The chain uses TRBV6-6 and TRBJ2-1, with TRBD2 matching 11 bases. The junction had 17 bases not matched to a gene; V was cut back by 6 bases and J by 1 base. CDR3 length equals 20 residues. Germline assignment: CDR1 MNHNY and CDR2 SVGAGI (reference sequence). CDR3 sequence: CASSDTSGGRYPNSYNEQFF. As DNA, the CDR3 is TGTGCCAGCAGCGACACTAGCGGGGGAAGATACCCGAATTCCTACAATGAGCAGTTCTTC.

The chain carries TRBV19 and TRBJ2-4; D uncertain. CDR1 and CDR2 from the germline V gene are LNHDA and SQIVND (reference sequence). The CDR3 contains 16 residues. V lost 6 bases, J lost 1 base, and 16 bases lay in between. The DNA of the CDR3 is TGTGCCAGTAGCAACCCCGAGAGAACCGCCAAAAACATTCAGTACTTC. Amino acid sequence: CASSNPERTAKNIQYF.

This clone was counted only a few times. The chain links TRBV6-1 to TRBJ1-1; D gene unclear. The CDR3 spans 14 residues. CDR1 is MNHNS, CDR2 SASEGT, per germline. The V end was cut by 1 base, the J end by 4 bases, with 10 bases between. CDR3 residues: CASSEGGGGTEAFF. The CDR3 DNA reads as TGTGCCAGCAGTGAAGGGGGAGGCGGCACTGAAGCTTTCTTT.

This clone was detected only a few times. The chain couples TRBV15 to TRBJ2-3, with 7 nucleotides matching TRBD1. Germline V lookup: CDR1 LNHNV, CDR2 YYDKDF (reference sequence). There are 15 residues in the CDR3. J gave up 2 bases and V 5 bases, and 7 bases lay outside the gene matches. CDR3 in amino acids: CATSPRDRYTDTQYF. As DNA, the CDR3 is TGTGCCACCAGCCCCCGGGACAGATACACAGATACGCAGTATTTT. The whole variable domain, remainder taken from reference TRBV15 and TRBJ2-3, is DAMVIQNPRYQVTQFGKPVTLSCSQTLNHNVMYWYQQKSSQAPKLLFHYYDKDFNNEADTPDNFQSRRPNTSFCFLDIRSPGLGDTAMYLCATSPRDRYTDTQYFGPGTRLTVL.

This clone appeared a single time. The CDR3 DNA is TGTGCCAGTAGTATCGATTCAGGGTACACTGAAGCTTTCTTT. This translates into CASSIDSGYTEAFF. This sequence joins TRBV19 and TRBJ1-1; TRBD1 is a possible D gene (5 bases). Germline V CDR1 and CDR2: LNHDA, SQIVND (reference sequence). The V and J ends lost 3 bases and 3 bases respectively, with 11 bases between them. The CDR3 sequence is 14 residues long.

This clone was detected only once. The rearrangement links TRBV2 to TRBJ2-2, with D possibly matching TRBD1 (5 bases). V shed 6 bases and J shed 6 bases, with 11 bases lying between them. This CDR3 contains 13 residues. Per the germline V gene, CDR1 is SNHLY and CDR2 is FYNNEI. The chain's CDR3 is CASRGQGAGELFF. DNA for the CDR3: TGTGCCAGCAGGGGGCAGGGCGCCGGGGAGCTGTTTTTT. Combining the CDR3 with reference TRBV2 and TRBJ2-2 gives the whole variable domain EPEVTQTPSHQVTQMGQEVILRCVPISNHLYFYWYRQILGQKVEFLVSFYNNEISEKSEIFDDQFSVERPDGSNFTLKIRSTKLEDSAMYFCASRGQGAGELFFGEGSRLTVL.

The CDR3 loop reads CASSPGQGLDGYTF. In DNA form, the CDR3 reads TGTGCCAGCAGCCCGGGGCAGGGGTTGGATGGCTACACCTTC. The rearrangement links TRBV9 to TRBJ1-2; weak D call: TRBD1 (6 bases). V dropped 4 bases and J dropped 6 bases, with 16 bases sitting between them. The germline V gene has CDR1 SGDLS and CDR2 YYNGEE. CDR3 size: 14 residues.

Here the CDR3 reads CASSVVGGTVTGELFF. CDR3 DNA sequence: TGTGCCAGCAGCGTAGTCGGAGGGACAGTAACCGGGGAGCTGTTTTTT. J is TRBJ2-2 and V is TRBV9, with a possible D match to TRBD1 (7 bases). V lost 0 bases, J lost 5 bases, and 14 bases lay in between. The CDR3 spans 16 residues. Germline V gives CDR1 SGDLS, CDR2 YYNGEE.

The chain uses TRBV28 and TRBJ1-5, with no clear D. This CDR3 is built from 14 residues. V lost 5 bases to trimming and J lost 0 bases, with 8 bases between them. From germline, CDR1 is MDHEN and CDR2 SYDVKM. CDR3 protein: CASSPSLSNQPQHF. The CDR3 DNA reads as TGTGCCAGCAGTCCCTCCCTTAGCAATCAGCCCCAGCATTTT.

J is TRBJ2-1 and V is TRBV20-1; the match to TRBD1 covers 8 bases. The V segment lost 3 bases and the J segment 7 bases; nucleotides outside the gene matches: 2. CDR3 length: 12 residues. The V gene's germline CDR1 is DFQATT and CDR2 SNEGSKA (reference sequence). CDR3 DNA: TGCAGTGCTAGTCAGGGGGCGAATGAGCAGTTCTTC. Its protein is CSASQGANEQFF.